The entry below describes one T cell receptor beta chain. This sample was included in a study of shared clonotypes between healthy human individuals. The study drew all its donors from Caucasian adults living in Nashville, Tennessee. The study ran the assay at deep level. Ten immunoSEQ deep assay plates were used by the authors to sequence unsorted PBMC DNA. Per the original data handling: In the immunoSEQ data, sequences were junction-only and lacked quality scores, so filtering differed. The assay was immunoSEQ multiplex PCR, and TCRdb's table has in-frame clones only and misses some. V and J calls and clone size are as listed in that table; D and trimming were resolved from the DNA. This sample has about 450,000 clones, with roughly 78% found just once. The sample consisted of PBMCs. This TCR was sampled from a woman in her forties in good health. Some clones in this sample may be carry-over from other donors' samples.

CDR3 sequence reads: CASSTRTGAGNTIYF. CDR3 DNA: TGTGCCAGCAGCACCCGGACAGGGGCCGGAAACACCATATATTTT. V and J are TRBV7-2 and TRBJ1-3; 9 nucleotides align to TRBD1. Germline values: CDR1 SGHTA, CDR2 FQGNSA. V dropped 5 bases and J dropped 4; count of bases not matched to a gene: 6. CDR3 length equals 15 residues. Drawing the rest from reference TRBV7-2 and TRBJ1-3, the complete variable domain is GAGVSQSPSNKVTEKGKDVELRCDPISGHTALYWYRQSLGQGLEFLIYFQGNSAPDKSGLPSDRFSAERTGGSVSTLTIQRTQQEDSAVYLCASSTRTGAGNTIYFGEGSWLTVV.